This T cell receptor beta chain was recorded in a study of cytomegalovirus exposure and HLA in healthy donors. About the study: The roughly 120 million unique TCR beta sequences, from roughly 170 million T cells, were found by an earlier analysis. General study points: There were reportedly fewer N-insertions in an Asian-associated ancestry cluster than the approximately 640-donor mean, in a later analysis. It was in a later analysis that TCR association rates were seen to vary by HLA locus, highest for DRB1 and lowest for HLA-C.

The J segment lost 5 bases and the V segment lost 8 bases, leaving 12 bases of the junction unmatched. Germline assignment: CDR1 LNHDA and CDR2 SQIVND (reference sequence). The CDR3 sequence is 14 residues long. There were likely unrecorded immune exposures, though donors were nominally healthy when sampled. On this clone itself: Its antigen remains unknown.

The primer mix had 60 Vbeta and 13 Jbeta primers. The method was immunoSEQ multiplex PCR; TCRdb's version includes in-frame clones alone and lacks a portion of them. Among more than 150,000 clones listed, more than 75% were seen once. What was sequenced was PBMCs. The chain has TRBV19 and TRBJ2-7; 7 bases map to TRBD2. The sequence derives from a woman between 18 and 30 years old in good health and CMV-seronegative. The CDR3 protein is CASALGGGRDEQYF. CDR3 DNA sequence: TGTGCCAGTGCCCTCGGTGGAGGGAGGGACGAGCAGTACTTC.